The clone carrying this T cell receptor (beta chain) occurred a few times. This entry belongs to a study of T-cell memory formation after mild COVID-19. The TCR alpha and TCR beta cDNA libraries, bearing sample barcodes and UMIs, were generated by 5'RACE using constant-segment primers. TCRdb passed the 5' RACE reads through MiXCR, listing each CDR3 protein once. Here the sample spans 300,000 to 400,000 distinct CDR3 sequences, approximately 14% being singletons. Germline assignment: CDR1 MGHRA and CDR2 YSYEKL. There are 15 residues in the CDR3. V lost 4 bases and J lost 1; bases outside the gene matches: 5.

The source is a man between 18 and 29 years old who had mild COVID-19 (a few samples of this study predate the infection). Cell type and time point are not known. The source material was PBMCs or a T cell subset sorted from them (not recorded which). The chain employs TRBV4-1 and TRBJ2-5; the match to TRBD1 covers 8 bases. The CDR3 sequence: CASSRAGGLQETQYF. The CDR3 DNA reads TGCGCCAGCAGCCGGGCAGGGGGCCTCCAAGAGACCCAGTACTTC.